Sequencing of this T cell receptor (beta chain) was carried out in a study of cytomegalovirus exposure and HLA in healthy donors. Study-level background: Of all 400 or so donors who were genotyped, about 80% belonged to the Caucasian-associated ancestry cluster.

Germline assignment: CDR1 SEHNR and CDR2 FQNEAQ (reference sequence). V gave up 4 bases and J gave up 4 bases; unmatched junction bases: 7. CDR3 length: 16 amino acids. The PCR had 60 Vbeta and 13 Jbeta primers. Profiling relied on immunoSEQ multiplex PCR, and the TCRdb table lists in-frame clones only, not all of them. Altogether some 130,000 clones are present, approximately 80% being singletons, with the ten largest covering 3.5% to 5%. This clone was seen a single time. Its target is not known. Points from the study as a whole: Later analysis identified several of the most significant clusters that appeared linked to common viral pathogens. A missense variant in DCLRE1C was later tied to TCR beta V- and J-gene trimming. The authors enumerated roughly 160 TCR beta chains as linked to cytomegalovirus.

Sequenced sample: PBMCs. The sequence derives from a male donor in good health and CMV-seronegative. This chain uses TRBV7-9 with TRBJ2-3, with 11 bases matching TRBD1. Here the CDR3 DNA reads TGTGCCAGCAGCTCCGGACAGGGGGCTAACGCAGATACGCAGTATTTT. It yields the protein CASSSGQGANADTQYF.